This passage covers 32 T cell receptor beta chains from one sample sequenced in a study of regulatory T cells in long-lasting Graves disease. Arm-PCR with iRepertoire HTBI primers amplified the CDR3 regions for these TCR beta libraries. TCRdb redid the calling of the multiplex PCR reads with MiXCR, one entry per CDR3 protein. The profile shows hundreds of thousands of distinct CDR3 sequences, about 14% of them singletons. Time point reported: newly diagnosed GD, antithyroid drugs for less than 3 months. PBMC RNA served as the TCR library source. This specimen was peripheral blood mononuclear cells (PBMCs), taken at new diagnosis, from a patient treated with antithyroid drugs. Receptor source: a female donor with Graves disease.

This clonotype was observed a handful of times. The chain combines TRBV18 with TRBJ1-5; D not certain. The germline V gene has CDR1 KGHSH and CDR2 LQKENI. V lost 6 bases and J lost 6, with 12 bases in between. The CDR3 spans 13 residues. The CDR3 DNA reads as TGTGCCAGCTCTTTTATAGAGTCTCAGCCCCAGCATTTT. Its translation: CASSFIESQPQHF.

This clonotype was counted ten times or more. The rearrangement joins TRBV7-9 to TRBJ2-3, with D unclear. V lost 5 bases, J lost 0 bases, and 15 bases lay in between. Germline V CDR1 and CDR2: SEHNR, FQNEAQ (reference sequence). The CDR3 runs to 16 residues. This CDR3 is CASSNVGELSTDTQYF. In DNA, the CDR3 is TGTGCCAGCAGCAACGTGGGTGAGCTTAGCACAGATACGCAGTATTTT.

Ten or more counts support this clonotype. CDR3: CASSFLAGVGETQYF. As DNA, the CDR3 is TGTGCCAGCAGTTTTCTAGCGGGAGTCGGGGAGACCCAGTACTTC. The chain couples TRBV27 to TRBJ2-5; the match to TRBD2 covers 10 bases. This CDR3 contains 15 residues. Germline-derived CDR1 and CDR2 are MNHEY and SMNVEV (reference sequence). V shed 3 bases, J shed 5 bases, and the junction held 6 bases outside the gene matches.

With regard to this clonotype: Given a far larger clone just one base away, this is likely a sequencing read error. This chain connects TRBV6-1 to TRBJ2-1; 12 bases fit TRBD2. The CDR3 runs 15 residues. V dropped 6 bases and J dropped 10; count of bases not matched to a gene: 10. Germline V gene sequence: CDR1 MNHNS, CDR2 SASEGT. In nucleotides, the CDR3 is TGTGCCAGCAGGACTAGCGGGAGCTCCACGCCCGAGCAGTTCTTC. Translating it yields CASRTSGSSTPEQFF.

This clonotype was counted many times. The DNA for the CDR3 is TGTGCCAGCAGCTTAGACCCGGGACAGGGCTATGGCTACACCTTC. The encoded protein is CASSLDPGQGYGYTF. The chain is built from TRBV7-2 and TRBJ1-2; 9 bases match TRBD1. The CDR3 loop spans 15 amino acids. V lost 1 base and J lost 4; bases outside the gene matches: 4. Germline assignment: CDR1 SGHTA and CDR2 FQGNSA.

A few counts support this clonotype. A read error may explain this, as a much larger clone is one base away. V usage is TRBV27 and J usage is TRBJ1-1; D gene ambiguous. The CDR3 runs 14 residues. Germline CDR1 MNHEY, CDR2 SMNVEV (reference sequence). The CDR3 nucleotides read TGTGCCGGCAGTCGAAACCCACATTCCATTGAAGCTTTCTTT. It translates to CAGSRNPHSIEAFF.

This clonotype has a count of ten or more. The chain couples TRBV12-3 or TRBV12-4 to TRBJ2-7; the match to TRBD1 covers 8 bases. J lost 3 bases, V lost 3 bases, and 4 bases had no gene match. The CDR3 contains 14 residues. The CDR3 region is CASSFGQGLYEQYF. The DNA of the CDR3 is TGTGCCAGCAGTTTTGGACAGGGACTCTACGAGCAGTACTTC.

V gene TRBV19 combines with J gene TRBJ2-7, with D tentatively TRBD2 (5 bases). The length of the CDR3 is 15 residues. Germline loops: CDR1 LNHDA, CDR2 SQIVND (reference sequence). Trimming removed 3 bases at V and 6 bases at J, with 18 bases between. The CDR3 loop is CASSIGRGGRGEQYF. The CDR3 DNA follows: TGTGCCAGTAGTATCGGTAGAGGTGGACGGGGCGAGCAGTACTTC.

This clonotype has just a few counts. The CDR3 reads CASSQDLGTATEAFF. DNA of the CDR3: TGCGCCAGCAGCCAAGATCTGGGGACGGCCACTGAAGCTTTCTTT. This chain links TRBV4-1 with TRBJ1-1; possibly TRBD1 for D (5 bases). The CDR3 sequence is 15 residues long. V lost 0 bases and J 4 bases, leaving 12 bases between the germline ends. Germline V gives CDR1 MGHRA, CDR2 YSYEKL.

The genes are TRBV7-2 and TRBJ2-1; 9 bases line up with TRBD1. The germline CDR1 and CDR2 sequences are SGHTA and FQGNSA. CDR3 size: 16 residues. V gave up 5 bases and J gave up 5 bases; unmatched junction bases: 10. The CDR3 DNA is TGTGCCAGCAGCCCGGGGCGGGACAGGGTTGACAATGAGCAGTTCTTC. It encodes CASSPGRDRVDNEQFF.

This clonotype was counted a few times. This chain uses TRBV28 with TRBJ2-1; D uncertain. Germline V lookup: CDR1 MDHEN, CDR2 SYDVKM. This CDR3 region has 12 residues. V lost 4 bases to trimming and J lost 5 bases, with 6 bases between them. CDR3 DNA: TGTGCCAGCAGTTCCCCGGACAATGAGCAGTTCTTC. Encoded protein: CASSSPDNEQFF.

This clonotype has a handful of counts. This chain connects TRBV20-1 to TRBJ2-7; 8 positions agree with TRBD2. V lost 8 bases and J lost 4; bases outside the gene matches: 10. The CDR3 is 13 residues long. Germline V gene sequence: CDR1 DFQATT, CDR2 SNEGSKA (reference sequence). CDR3 bases: TGCAGTCTCGAGCGGGAGCCGTTATACGAGCAGTACTTC. It yields the protein CSLEREPLYEQYF.

There are many counts of this clonotype. The rearrangement uses TRBV20-1 and TRBJ1-2; unclear D gene. Trimming took 3 bases from V and 4 from J, leaving 15 bases between them. This CDR3 is 14 amino acids long. The V gene's germline CDR1 is DFQATT and CDR2 SNEGSKA (reference sequence). The CDR3 protein is CSASPTDSFYGYTF. The CDR3 nucleotides are TGCAGTGCTAGTCCAACAGACTCCTTCTATGGCTACACCTTC.

In its sample, this clonotype was seen many times. J is TRBJ1-1 and V is TRBV9; D gene uncertain. CDR1 and CDR2 from the germline V gene are SGDLS and YYNGEE. V dropped 3 bases and J dropped 0 bases, with 9 bases sitting between them. The CDR3 length is 14 residues. The DNA for the CDR3 is TGTGCCAGCAGCGCCGAGAGCATGAACACTGAAGCTTTCTTT. It is translated as CASSAESMNTEAFF. Full variable domain (missing parts from reference TRBV9 and TRBJ1-1): DSGVTQTPKHLITATGQRVTLRCSPRSGDLSVYWYQQSLDQGLQFLIQYYNGEERAKGNILERFSAQQFPDLHSELNLSSLELGDSALYFCASSAESMNTEAFFGQGTRLTVV.

In its sample, this clonotype was seen a few times. The genes are TRBV12-5 and TRBJ2-3; D is unclear. The germline V gene encodes CDR1 LGHNT and CDR2 FRNRAP. V was clipped by 5 bases and J by 0 bases, with 12 bases between them. The CDR3 runs 15 residues. CDR3 sequence (DNA): TGTGCTAGTGGTCCTCTCGGGTCTAGCACAGATACGCAGTATTTT. It codes for CASGPLGSSTDTQYF.

This clonotype was recorded many times. The chain links TRBV12-3 or TRBV12-4 to TRBJ1-1; possible D gene TRBD1, 5 bases. This CDR3 contains 14 residues. The V and J ends lost 7 bases and 0 bases respectively, with 12 bases between them. The CDR3, as DNA: TGTGCCAGCACCTTGGGACGGATGAACACTGAAGCTTTCTTT. It yields the protein CASTLGRMNTEAFF.

The gene calls are TRBV5-4 and TRBJ1-2; 10 positions agree with TRBD1. This CDR3 is built from 15 residues. Trimming took 3 bases from V and 6 from J; bases not matched to a gene: 8. CDR1 SGHNT and CDR2 YYREEE come from the germline V gene (reference sequence). The CDR3 nucleotides are TGTGCCAGCAGCTCGATGACAGGGGGCTTTGATGGCTACACCTTC. It translates to CASSSMTGGFDGYTF.

This clonotype was seen ten or more times. The chain couples TRBV28 to TRBJ1-1; D gene unclear. CDR1 is MDHEN, CDR2 SYDVKM, per germline. The CDR3 is made up of 13 amino acids. The V end lost 7 bases, the J end lost 8 bases, and 17 bases lay between the germline ends. This chain's CDR3 is CASKGSWRDEAFF. The CDR3 DNA reads TGTGCCAGCAAAGGCAGCTGGAGAGACGAAGCTTTCTTT.

This clonotype occurred many times. V is TRBV3-1 and J is TRBJ1-5, with D uncertain. The CDR3 totals 13 residues. Germline V gene data show CDR1 as LGHDT and CDR2 as YNNKEL (reference sequence). V was clipped by 1 base and J by 7 bases, with 8 bases between them. The chain's CDR3 is CASSQVGGQPQHF. CDR3 coding DNA: TGTGCCAGCAGCCAAGTAGGTGGGCAGCCCCAGCATTTT.

The gene calls are TRBV9 and TRBJ2-7; D gene ambiguous. This CDR3 has 15 residues. The V gene's germline CDR1 is SGDLS and CDR2 YYNGEE. Trimming pared 0 bases from V and 2 bases from J, leaving 12 bases between. As DNA, the CDR3 is TGTGCCAGCAGCGTAGAGGGTAGTACACCCTACGAGCAGTACTTC. It codes for CASSVEGSTPYEQYF.

This clonotype was counted a few times. Because it lacks the conserved phenylalanine or tryptophan at the end, this CDR3 is likely a read error. The chain uses TRBV12-3 or TRBV12-4 and TRBJ1-2, with D possibly TRBD1 on 5 matching bases. The CDR3 loop spans 14 amino acids. Trimming took off 3 bases at V and 5 bases at J, with 13 bases between the two ends. CDR3 DNA: TGTGCCAGCAGTTTGGCAGGGATGGAGTATGGCTACACCATC. Protein sequence: CASSLAGMEYGYTI.

This clonotype was recorded once. A much larger clone is a single base away; this may be a read error. V usage is TRBV27 and J usage is TRBJ2-1; D not certain. The CDR3 length is 15 residues. Between the trimmed V and J ends, which lost 3 bases and 7 bases, there was a span of 16 bases. Germline values: CDR1 MNHEY, CDR2 SMNVEV (reference sequence). The CDR3 sequence: CASSLVPTAENEQFF. CDR3 nucleotides: TGTGCCAGCAGTTTGGTCCCCACTGCAGAAAATGAGCAGTTCTTC.

CDR3 sequence reads: CASSASRTPSGTQYF. The CDR3 DNA reads TGTGCCAGTAGTGCCTCCAGGACCCCCTCAGGGACCCAGTACTTC. The V gene is TRBV19, the J gene TRBJ2-5, with D unresolved. V was pared by 5 bases and J by 7 bases, with 20 bases between. The CDR3 runs 15 residues. In germline, CDR1 is LNHDA, CDR2 SQIVND (reference sequence).

The rearrangement joins TRBV19 to TRBJ1-4; 9 bases match TRBD1. V was clipped by 5 bases and J by 6 bases; unmatched bases: 4. Germline V gene lookup returns CDR1 LNHDA and CDR2 SQIVND (reference sequence). This CDR3 is 14 amino acids long. Written as DNA, the CDR3 is TGTGCCAGTAGTCCGGGACAGGGTTATGAAAAACTGTTTTTT. Translating it yields CASSPGQGYEKLFF.

The chain recombines TRBV6-1 with TRBJ1-1; the D is unclear. V was shortened by 2 bases and J by 5 bases, with 9 bases between the two germline ends. The CDR3 length is 13 residues. In germline, CDR1 is MNHNS, CDR2 SASEGT. DNA of the CDR3: TGTGCCAGCAGTGAACAGAGGAGGACTGAAGCTTTCTTT. As protein: CASSEQRRTEAFF.

This clonotype came up many times. This chain links TRBV5-5 with TRBJ2-5; TRBD2 agrees at 8 bases. The trim removed 3 bases at V and 2 bases at J, leaving 6 bases unmatched. Germline CDR1 reads SGHKS; CDR2 reads YYEKEE (reference sequence). The CDR3 is 15 residues long. The CDR3 region is CASSWRTSRQETQYF. The CDR3 bases are TGTGCCAGCAGCTGGCGGACTAGCAGACAAGAGACCCAGTACTTC.

This clonotype was recorded at least ten times. The J gene is TRBJ1-3, the V gene TRBV6-1, with D unresolved. This CDR3 is 16 amino acids long. V lost 1 base and J 2 bases, leaving 12 bases between the germline ends. Germline CDR1 MNHNS, CDR2 SASEGT. CDR3 region: CASSEVQTIAGNTIYF. The DNA for the CDR3 is TGTGCCAGCAGTGAAGTACAAACTATCGCTGGAAACACCATATATTTT.

Ten or more counts support this clonotype. One junction end disagrees with the germline gene, perhaps due to a read error. The chain employs TRBV4-2 and TRBJ1-1; D remains unclear. CDR1 LGHNA and CDR2 YNFKEQ come from the germline V gene. CDR3 length: 13 amino acids. The CDR3 DNA reads TGTGCCAGCAGCCAAGACGGGGAGACTGGAGCTTTCTTT. It codes for CASSQDGETGAFF.

The J gene is TRBJ1-1, the V gene TRBV18, with 9 bases that match TRBD1. CDR3 length equals 14 residues. Germline V gene sequence: CDR1 KGHSH, CDR2 LQKENI. V dropped 5 bases and J dropped 3; count of bases not matched to a gene: 4. This CDR3 is CASSDRGVYTEAFF. The CDR3 DNA reads as TGTGCCAGCTCAGACAGGGGGGTTTACACTGAAGCTTTCTTT.

This clonotype was counted at least ten times. This rearrangement joins TRBV27 to TRBJ1-1, with TRBD1 as a possible D gene (6 bases). The V gene lost 2 bases and the J gene lost 3 bases, with 10 bases spanning the gap. The CDR3 is 14 residues long. Germline V gene lookup returns CDR1 MNHEY and CDR2 SMNVEV (reference sequence). CDR3 loop: CASSLLRGDTEAFF. The CDR3 DNA sequence: TGTGCCAGCAGTTTACTCAGGGGAGACACTGAAGCTTTCTTT.

This chain connects TRBV18 to TRBJ1-4, with 7 bases fitting TRBD1. The CDR3 length is 15 residues. Germline-derived CDR1 and CDR2 are KGHSH and LQKENI. The ends lost 3 bases at V and 11 bases at J; junction bases unmatched: 12. The CDR3 DNA sequence: TGTGCCAGCTCACCGTCAGGCACAGGGGAAGGGAAACTGTTTTTT. This translates into CASSPSGTGEGKLFF.

This clonotype appeared many times. The CDR3 sequence is CASSSSRSSGANVLTF. CDR3 DNA: TGTGCCAGCAGTTCCTCCCGTAGCTCTGGGGCCAACGTCCTGACTTTC. The chain is built from TRBV12-3 or TRBV12-4 and TRBJ2-6, with D hard to call. With 4 bases removed from V and 0 bases from J, the gap between germline ends came to 10 bases. The CDR3 consists of 16 residues.